The present T cell receptor (beta chain) was sequenced within a study of technical replicates of blood from a few donors. With 3 bases removed from V and 0 bases from J, the gap between germline ends came to 9 bases. The germline V gene encodes CDR1 KGHSH and CDR2 LQKENI. The CDR3 has 14 amino acids. Only in-frame clones appear in the TCRdb table, and some are missing; sequencing was by immunoSEQ multiplex PCR. The sample shows 78,000 or so clones, roughly 91% of them seen only once. The table lists this clone with a count of one. The identical CDR3 is also encoded by other nucleotide sequences in the sample.

Material for sequencing was T cells isolated from PBMCs. This clonotype was sampled from a human donor in good health. Some clones in this sample may be carry-over from other donors' samples. The rearrangement joins TRBV18 to TRBJ2-7, with no clear D. This CDR3 reads CASSPDRSSYEQYF. The CDR3 DNA follows: TGTGCCAGCTCACCTGACCGGAGCTCCTACGAGCAGTACTTC.